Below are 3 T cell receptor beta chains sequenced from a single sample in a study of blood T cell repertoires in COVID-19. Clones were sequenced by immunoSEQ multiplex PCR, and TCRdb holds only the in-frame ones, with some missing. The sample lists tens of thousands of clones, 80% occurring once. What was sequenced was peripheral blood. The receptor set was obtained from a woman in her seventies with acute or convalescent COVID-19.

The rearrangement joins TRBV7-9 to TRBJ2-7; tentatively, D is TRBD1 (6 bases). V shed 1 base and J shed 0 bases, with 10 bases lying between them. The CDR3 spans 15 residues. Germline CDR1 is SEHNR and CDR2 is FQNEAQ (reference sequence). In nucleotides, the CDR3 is TGTGCCAGCAGCTTAGGGGGACACCGCTCCTACGAGCAGTACTTC. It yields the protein CASSLGGHRSYEQYF.

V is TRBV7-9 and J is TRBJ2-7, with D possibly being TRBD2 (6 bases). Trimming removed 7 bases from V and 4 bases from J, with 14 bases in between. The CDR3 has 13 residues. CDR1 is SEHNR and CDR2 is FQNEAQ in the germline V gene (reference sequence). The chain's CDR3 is CASTLPGAYEQYF. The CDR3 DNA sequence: TGTGCCAGCACCCTCCCGGGAGCTTACGAGCAGTACTTC.

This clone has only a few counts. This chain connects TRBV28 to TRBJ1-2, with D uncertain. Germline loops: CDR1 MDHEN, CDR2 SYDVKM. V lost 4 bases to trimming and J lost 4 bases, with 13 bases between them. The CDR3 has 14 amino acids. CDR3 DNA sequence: TGTGCCAGCAGTTCCTTCCTCTCTAGCTATGGCTACACCTTC. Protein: CASSSFLSSYGYTF.